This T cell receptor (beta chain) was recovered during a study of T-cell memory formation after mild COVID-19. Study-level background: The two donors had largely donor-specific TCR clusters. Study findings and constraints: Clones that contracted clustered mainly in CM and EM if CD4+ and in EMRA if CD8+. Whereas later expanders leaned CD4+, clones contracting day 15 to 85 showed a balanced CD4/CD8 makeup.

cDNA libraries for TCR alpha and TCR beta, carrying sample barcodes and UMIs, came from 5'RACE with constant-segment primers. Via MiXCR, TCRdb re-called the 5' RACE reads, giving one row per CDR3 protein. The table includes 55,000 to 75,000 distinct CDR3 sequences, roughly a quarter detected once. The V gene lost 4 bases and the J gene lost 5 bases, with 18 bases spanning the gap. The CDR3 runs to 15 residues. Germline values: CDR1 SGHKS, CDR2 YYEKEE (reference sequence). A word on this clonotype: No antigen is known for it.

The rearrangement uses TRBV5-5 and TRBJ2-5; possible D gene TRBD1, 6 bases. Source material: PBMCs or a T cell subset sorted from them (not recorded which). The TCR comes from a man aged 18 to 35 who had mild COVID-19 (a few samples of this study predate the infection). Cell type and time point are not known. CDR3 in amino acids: CASSLGDTSRETQYF. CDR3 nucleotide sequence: TGTGCCAGCAGCCTTGGGGACACCTCCCGGGAGACCCAGTACTTC.